These 23 T cell receptor beta chains share one sample of origin, sequenced in a study of PD-1 blockade in classical Hodgkin lymphoma (TCRdb year 2020). The time point label, read with the paper, signifies: cycle 4 day 1 (C4D1), after 6 weeks of nivolumab. Every trial patient had relapsed after autologous stem cell transplantation, and cohorts A, B and C differed in prior brentuximab vedotin exposure. The receptor library was made with the immunoSEQ multiplex PCR assay. The immuneACCESS repertoire file appears here via TCRdb, limited to in-frame rearrangements. These files lack a portion of the clones; in checked studies, under half of the deficit traces to unresolved V genes, and the cause of the others is not known. The sample profile shows some 96,000 clones; 93% of them were found once. The ten largest account for 1.5% to 2.5% of the sample. This sample comprised peripheral blood mononuclear cells (PBMCs), obtained before the fourth cycle of nivolumab. The origin of the receptors is a human donor with classical Hodgkin lymphoma.

V usage is TRBV18 and J usage is TRBJ2-3, with D possibly being TRBD1 (6 bases). The germline V and J ends were trimmed by 6 bases and 2 bases, with 15 bases remaining between them. CDR1 is KGHSH and CDR2 is LQKENI in the germline V gene. The length of the CDR3 is 15 residues. CDR3 amino acids: CASSQTRGITDTQYF. CDR3 nucleotide sequence: TGTGCCAGCTCCCAGACGAGGGGGATCACAGATACGCAGTATTTT.

The chain employs TRBV19 and TRBJ1-1, with TRBD1 identical over 8 bases. The CDR3 contains 14 residues. V shed 7 bases and J 5 bases; nucleotides not matched to a gene: 9. Per the germline V gene, CDR1 is LNHDA and CDR2 is SQIVND (reference sequence). CDR3 loop: CASNPDREGTEAFF. The CDR3 DNA is TGTGCCAGTAACCCGGACAGGGAAGGTACTGAAGCTTTCTTT.

J is TRBJ2-3 and V is TRBV29-1; 7 nucleotides agree with TRBD1. CDR1 SQVTM and CDR2 ANQGSEA come from the germline V gene. The V segment lost 5 bases and the J segment 4 bases; nucleotides outside the gene matches: 6. The CDR3 length is 13 residues. This chain's CDR3 is CSVQKGAADTQYF. The DNA for the CDR3 is TGCAGCGTTCAAAAGGGGGCTGCAGATACGCAGTATTTT.

V is TRBV5-1 and J is TRBJ2-1; 9 nucleotides align to TRBD2. The V and J ends lost 2 bases and 0 bases, in that order; junction bases with no gene match: 9. This CDR3 spans 18 amino acids. The germline gives CDR1 SGHRS, CDR2 YFSETQ. The CDR3 nucleotides read TGCGCCAGCAGCTTCCCGACTAGCGGAAGGAGCTCCTACAATGAGCAGTTCTTC. Encoded protein: CASSFPTSGRSSYNEQFF.

This clone was found once. The chain carries TRBV28 and TRBJ1-2; tentative D call: TRBD1 (5 bases). This CDR3 region has 14 residues. V was trimmed by 2 bases and J by 3 bases, leaving 10 bases between them. Germline CDR1 and CDR2: MDHEN and SYDVKM. CDR3 protein: CASSLGLGDYGYTF. In nucleotides, the CDR3 is TGTGCCAGCAGTTTAGGGTTAGGGGACTATGGCTACACCTTC.

The chain is built from TRBV13 and TRBJ2-5; 7 nucleotides line up with TRBD1. Trimming at V came to 2 bases and at J to 4 bases, leaving 4 bases not matched to a gene. Germline loops: CDR1 PRHDT, CDR2 FYEKMQ (reference sequence). The CDR3 consists of 14 residues. The CDR3 region has the DNA TGTGCCAGCAGCTTAAGGTCAGGGGGAGAGACCCAGTACTTC. Its translation: CASSLRSGGETQYF.

The chain has TRBV4-1 and TRBJ2-7; the D is unclear. V dropped 2 bases and J dropped 1 base, with 6 bases sitting between them. This CDR3 contains 13 residues. Per germline, CDR1 MGHRA and CDR2 YSYEKL. The CDR3 nucleotides read TGCGCCAGCAGCCAACGTCGGTCCTACGAGCAGTACTTC. Translating gives CASSQRRSYEQYF.

The chain is built from TRBV6-1 and TRBJ1-4, with 8 bases matching TRBD1. V shed 4 bases, J shed 4 bases, and the junction held 5 bases outside the gene matches. The germline gives CDR1 MNHNS, CDR2 SASEGT. The CDR3 length is 15 residues. The CDR3 sequence is CASSAGQASNEKLFF. CDR3 nucleotide sequence: TGTGCCAGCAGTGCGGGACAGGCGAGTAATGAAAAACTGTTTTTT.

The chain has TRBV7-2 and TRBJ1-4; the D gene is possibly TRBD1 (5 bases). The CDR3 covers 14 residues. Deletions cut 5 bases from V and 8 bases from J, with 15 bases between. Germline V lookup: CDR1 SGHTA, CDR2 FQGNSA. CDR3 protein: CASSAWDGGEKLFF. The CDR3 region has the DNA TGTGCCAGCAGCGCGTGGGACGGTGGGGAAAAACTGTTTTTT.

The table lists this clone with a count of one. The genes are TRBV7-9 and TRBJ2-3; D is unresolved. The CDR3 runs to 13 residues. The V end lost 3 bases, the J end lost 3 bases, and 7 bases lay between the germline ends. The V gene's germline CDR1 is SEHNR and CDR2 FQNEAQ (reference sequence). The DNA of the CDR3 is TGTGCCAGCAGCTTCGAAAAAACAGATACGCAGTATTTT. Protein product: CASSFEKTDTQYF.

This clone has a handful of counts. V gene TRBV20-1 combines with J gene TRBJ1-1; D is unclear. The CDR3 has 10 amino acids. V was clipped by 4 bases and J by 7 bases, with 7 bases between them. CDR1 and CDR2 from the germline V gene are DFQATT and SNEGSKA (reference sequence). The CDR3 region has the DNA TGCAGTGCTATCCGCGGTGAAGCTTTCTTT. This sequence encodes CSAIRGEAFF.

The chain combines TRBV7-9 with TRBJ2-7, with D possibly matching TRBD1 (5 bases). V dropped 4 bases and J dropped 2 bases, with 15 bases sitting between them. Germline assignment: CDR1 SEHNR and CDR2 FQNEAQ (reference sequence). This CDR3 is built from 15 residues. CDR3 bases: TGTGCCAGCAGCTCGCCGACAGCCTATACCTACGAGCAGTACTTC. Translated, it gives CASSSPTAYTYEQYF.

The V and J genes are TRBV30 and TRBJ1-2; 9 nucleotides match TRBD1. Unmatched junction bases numbered 9, after V lost 2 bases and J lost 5 bases. CDR1 GTSNPN and CDR2 SVGIG come from the germline V gene (reference sequence). The CDR3 is 15 residues long. The DNA of the CDR3 is TGTGCCTGGAGTAGGCTCCGGGACAGGGTTTATGGCTACACCTTC. Residues: CAWSRLRDRVYGYTF.

The genes are TRBV28 and TRBJ2-7, with a weak D call TRBD2 (6 bases). Germline CDR1 is MDHEN and CDR2 is SYDVKM. V dropped 6 bases and J dropped 1 base, with 16 bases sitting between them. The CDR3 is 15 amino acids. CDR3 sequence: CASRRQGGFSYEQYF. The CDR3 DNA is TGTGCCAGCAGGCGGCAGGGAGGATTTTCCTACGAGCAGTACTTC.

This chain links TRBV5-4 with TRBJ2-2, with 7 bases fitting TRBD2. Germline CDR1 reads SGHNT; CDR2 reads YYREEE (reference sequence). CDR3 size: 15 residues. The J segment lost 2 bases and the V segment lost 4 bases, leaving 5 bases of the junction unmatched. In nucleotides, the CDR3 is TGTGCCAGCAGCCTTGGCGGGGGAAACACCGGGGAGCTGTTTTTT. This codes for CASSLGGGNTGELFF. Supplemented by reference TRBV5-4 and TRBJ2-2, the full variable domain reads ETGVTQSPTHLIKTRGQQVTLRCSSQSGHNTVSWYQQALGQGPQFIFQYYREEENGRGNFPPRFSGLQFPNYSSELNVNALELDDSALYLCASSLGGGNTGELFFGEGSRLTVL.

The chain uses TRBV12-5 and TRBJ2-7, with 7 bases matching TRBD1. CDR1 and CDR2 from the germline V gene are LGHNT and FRNRAP. The ends lost 2 bases at V and 0 bases at J; junction bases unmatched: 13. The CDR3 runs to 18 residues. CDR3 in DNA: TGTGCTAGTGGTTTGATCACCTCCCGGGACAGCCCCTCCTACGAGCAGTACTTC. This gives the protein CASGLITSRDSPSYEQYF. Drawing the rest from reference TRBV12-5 and TRBJ2-7, the complete variable domain is DARVTQTPRHKVTEMGQEVTMRCQPILGHNTVFWYRQTMMQGLELLAYFRNRAPLDDSGMPKDRFSAEMPDATLATLKIQPSEPRDSAVYFCASGLITSRDSPSYEQYFGPGTRLTVT.

The chain combines TRBV29-1 with TRBJ2-1; D remains ambiguous. Per the germline V gene, CDR1 is SQVTM and CDR2 is ANQGSEA. The germline V and J ends were trimmed by 6 bases and 4 bases, with 19 bases remaining between them. This CDR3 is built from 15 residues. The CDR3 here is CSVAVATVQYNEQFF. CDR3 sequence (DNA): TGCAGCGTCGCCGTGGCGACTGTACAGTACAATGAGCAGTTCTTC.

The chain recombines TRBV28 with TRBJ1-5; 9 bases agree with TRBD1. The V segment lost 6 bases and the J segment 0 bases; nucleotides outside the gene matches: 9. CDR1 MDHEN and CDR2 SYDVKM come from the germline V gene. The length of the CDR3 is 17 residues. The CDR3 sequence is CASSLGQGSYSNQPQHF. Written as DNA, the CDR3 is TGTGCCAGCAGCTTGGGACAGGGCAGCTATAGCAATCAGCCCCAGCATTTT.

The chain is built from TRBV13 and TRBJ2-2, with 15 bases identical to TRBD2. V dropped 3 bases and J dropped 2; count of bases not matched to a gene: 7. The germline V gene has CDR1 PRHDT and CDR2 FYEKMQ (reference sequence). This CDR3 is 19 amino acids long. CDR3 DNA sequence: TGTGCCAGCAGCTTGGAGCCGGGACTAGCGGGAGGAAACACCGGGGAGCTGTTTTTT. This gives the protein CASSLEPGLAGGNTGELFF.

The chain is built from TRBV19 and TRBJ2-3, with 8 bases aligning to TRBD1. The CDR3 runs to 14 residues. Germline CDR1 LNHDA, CDR2 SQIVND (reference sequence). The V segment lost 3 bases and the J segment 6 bases; nucleotides outside the gene matches: 5. CDR3 in amino acids: CASSMDRARDTQYF. CDR3 coding DNA: TGTGCCAGTAGTATGGACAGGGCCCGGGATACGCAGTATTTT.

The chain combines TRBV6-6 with TRBJ2-7; 7 bases fit TRBD1. The CDR3 contains 15 residues. Per germline, CDR1 MNHNY and CDR2 SVGAGI (reference sequence). The V segment lost 7 bases and the J segment 4 bases; nucleotides outside the gene matches: 13. The CDR3 DNA reads TGTGCCAGCACGACAGCCAGGGGGAATACTTACGAGCAGTACTTC. Translation gives CASTTARGNTYEQYF.

The chain employs TRBV7-3 and TRBJ2-3; the D is unclear. Trimming took off 1 base at V and 9 bases at J, with 11 bases between the two ends. This CDR3 has 13 residues. CDR1 SGHTA and CDR2 FQGTGA come from the germline V gene. As DNA, the CDR3 is TGTGCCAGCAGCTTAATAGGGCTTAGGACGCAGTATTTT. Its translation is CASSLIGLRTQYF.

V usage is TRBV7-3 and J usage is TRBJ1-2; D may be TRBD1 (5 bases). The CDR3 spans 15 residues. In germline, CDR1 is SGHTA, CDR2 FQGTGA. V was pared by 2 bases and J by 7 bases, with 17 bases between. The CDR3 coding sequence is TGTGCCAGCAGCTTAGCTGAGGGACCCCGAGGTGGCTACACCTTC. Residues: CASSLAEGPRGGYTF.